Shown below are 10 T cell receptor beta chains from a single sample sequenced in a study of graft-versus-host responses after intestinal transplantation. Processing of graft tissue released intraepithelial and lamina propria lymphocytes. This table comes from immunoSEQ multiplex PCR, and its TCRdb copy is limited to in-frame clones, with some not included. The repertoire includes about 15,000 clones, roughly 68% of them detected once, and roughly a quarter sits in the top ten. The input for sequencing was ileum tissue, taken approximately 780 days after intestinal transplantation. The receptors shown here come from a human patient who received an intestinal transplant, so some T cells may come from the graft donor.

CDR3 sequence: CASQTGTGDYEQYF. The CDR3 DNA reads TGTGCCAGCCAGACCGGGACAGGGGACTACGAGCAGTACTTC. This chain uses TRBV2 with TRBJ2-7; 10 bases line up with TRBD1. The J segment lost 3 bases and the V segment lost 8 bases, leaving 7 bases of the junction unmatched. Germline V lookup: CDR1 SNHLY, CDR2 FYNNEI. The length of the CDR3 is 14 residues.

The chain has TRBV5-5 and TRBJ2-5, with 10 bases matching TRBD2. The V gene's germline CDR1 is SGHKS and CDR2 YYEKEE (reference sequence). The CDR3 is made up of 18 amino acids. J lost 1 base, V lost 0 bases, and 9 bases had no gene match. CDR3 sequence: CASSLVLWGTSAQETQYF. CDR3 sequence (DNA): TGTGCCAGCAGCTTGGTCCTATGGGGGACTAGCGCCCAAGAGACCCAGTACTTC.

This clone was counted only a few times. The chain combines TRBV6-5 with TRBJ1-2, with D hard to call. The germline CDR1 and CDR2 sequences are MNHEY and SVGAGI. Trimming shortened V by 7 bases and J by 4 bases, and 13 bases separated the two germline ends. The CDR3 is 13 residues long. The CDR3 DNA sequence: TGTGCCAGCACAGTGGCTGGGAGCTATGGCTACACCTTC. It translates to CASTVAGSYGYTF.

The chain is built from TRBV29-1 and TRBJ2-3; D might be TRBD1 or TRBD2, each matching 5 bases. The V gene lost 7 bases and the J gene lost 4 bases, with 9 bases spanning the gap. This CDR3 contains 11 residues. The germline gives CDR1 SQVTM, CDR2 ANQGSEA. As DNA, the CDR3 is TGCAGCGGGGACGTAGCAGATACGCAGTATTTT. This encodes CSGDVADTQYF.

This clone has just a few counts. This chain joins TRBV6-5 and TRBJ2-1; D is uncertain. Germline-derived CDR1 and CDR2 are MNHEY and SVGAGI. Between the trimmed V and J ends, which lost 2 bases and 2 bases, there was a span of 7 bases. The CDR3 is 14 amino acids. CDR3 protein: CASSYRLAYNEQFF. CDR3 coding DNA: TGTGCCAGCAGTTACCGACTGGCCTACAATGAGCAGTTCTTC.

This CDR3 reads CASSVHQLAGRYNEQFF. CDR3 in DNA: TGTGCCAGCAGCGTACACCAACTAGCGGGAAGGTACAATGAGCAGTTCTTC. The V gene is TRBV9, the J gene TRBJ2-1; 10 bases are a match to TRBD2. Germline CDR1 SGDLS, CDR2 YYNGEE. J was trimmed by 4 bases and V by 1 base; bases with no gene match: 8. The CDR3 covers 17 residues.

V is TRBV10-3 and J is TRBJ2-3; D not certain. Germline-derived CDR1 and CDR2 are ENHRY and SYGVKD. V shed 4 bases and J shed 0 bases, with 11 bases lying between them. This CDR3 is 15 amino acids long. CDR3 DNA: TGTGCCATCAGTGTTGCGGTAGCTAGCACAGATACGCAGTATTTT. Its protein is CAISVAVASTDTQYF.

This clone has a handful of counts. The rearrangement joins TRBV19 to TRBJ1-2; maybe TRBD1 (5 bases). V shed 6 bases and J shed 7 bases, with 18 bases lying between them. The CDR3 extends over 14 amino acids. Germline V CDR1 and CDR2: LNHDA, SQIVND (reference sequence). CDR3 nucleotide sequence: TGTGCCAGTAGCGAAAACGGGGCGTTGGGTGGCTACACCTTC. It yields the protein CASSENGALGGYTF.

With regard to this clone: Sequence at one end of the junction differs from germline and may be a read error. V gene TRBV6-4 combines with J gene TRBJ2-7, with TRBD2 matching 7 bases. Per the germline V gene, CDR1 is MRHNA and CDR2 is SNTAGT. The CDR3 extends over 16 amino acids. The CDR3 is CASSYSNREGSYEQYF. CDR3 DNA: TGTGCCAGCAGTTACTCGAATAGGGAGGGATCCTACGAGCAGTACTTC.

The table lists this clone with a few counts. The rearrangement joins TRBV9 to TRBJ2-2; D perhaps matches TRBD2 (5 bases). V dropped 2 bases and J dropped 7 bases, with 9 bases sitting between them. Per the germline V gene, CDR1 is SGDLS and CDR2 is YYNGEE. The CDR3 loop spans 13 amino acids. The CDR3 reads CASSVDWVGELFF. In DNA, the CDR3 is TGTGCCAGCAGCGTGGACTGGGTCGGGGAGCTGTTTTTT.